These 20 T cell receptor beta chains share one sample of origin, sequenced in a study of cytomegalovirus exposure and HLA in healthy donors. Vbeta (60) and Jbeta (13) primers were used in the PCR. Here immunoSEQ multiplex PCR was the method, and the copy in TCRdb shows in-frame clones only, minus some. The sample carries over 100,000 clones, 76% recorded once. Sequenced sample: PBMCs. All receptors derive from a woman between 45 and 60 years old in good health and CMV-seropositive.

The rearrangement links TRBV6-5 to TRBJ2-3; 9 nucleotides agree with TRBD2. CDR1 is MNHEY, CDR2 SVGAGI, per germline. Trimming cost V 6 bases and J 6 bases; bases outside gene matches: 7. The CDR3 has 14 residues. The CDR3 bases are TGTGCCAGCAGATTAGCGGGAGAGGGGGATACGCAGTATTTT. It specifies CASRLAGEGDTQYF.

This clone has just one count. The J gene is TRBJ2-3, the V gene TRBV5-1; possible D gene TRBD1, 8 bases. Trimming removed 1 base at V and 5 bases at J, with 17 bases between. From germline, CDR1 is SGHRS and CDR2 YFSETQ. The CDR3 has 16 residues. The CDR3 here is CASSLSRQGRGDTQYF. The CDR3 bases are TGCGCCAGCAGCTTGAGCCGACAGGGGAGGGGAGATACGCAGTATTTT.

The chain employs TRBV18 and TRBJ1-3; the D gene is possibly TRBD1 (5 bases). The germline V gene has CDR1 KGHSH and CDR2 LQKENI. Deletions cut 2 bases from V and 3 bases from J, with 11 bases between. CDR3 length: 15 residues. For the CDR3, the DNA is TGTGCCAGCTCACCAGTCAGGGAATTTGGAAACACCATATATTTT. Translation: CASSPVREFGNTIYF.

DNA for the CDR3: TGTGCCAGCAGCTCGGACATTCAGCCCCAGCATTTT. As protein: CASSSDIQPQHF. The chain recombines TRBV7-2 with TRBJ1-5, with a possible D match to TRBD1 (5 bases). The germline CDR1 and CDR2 sequences are SGHTA and FQGNSA. CDR3 length: 12 amino acids. The V end lost 4 bases, the J end lost 6 bases, and 7 bases lay between the germline ends.

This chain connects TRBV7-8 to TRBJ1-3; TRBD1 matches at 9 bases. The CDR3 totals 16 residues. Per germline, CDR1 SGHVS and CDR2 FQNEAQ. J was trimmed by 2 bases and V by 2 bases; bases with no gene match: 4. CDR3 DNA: TGTGCCAGCAGCTTACGCCGGGACAGGGCTGGAAACACCATATATTTT. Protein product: CASSLRRDRAGNTIYF. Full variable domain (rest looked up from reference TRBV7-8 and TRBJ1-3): GAGVSQSPRYKVAKRGQDVALRCDPISGHVSLFWYQQALGQGPEFLTYFQNEAQLDKSGLPSDRFFAERPEGSVSTLKIQRTQQEDSAVYLCASSLRRDRAGNTIYFGEGSWLTVV.

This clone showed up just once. CDR3 coding DNA: TGCGCCAGCCGGTTTAGCGGGGGGTGGGAGACCCAGTACTTC. Its protein is CASRFSGGWETQYF. The rearrangement joins TRBV10-1 to TRBJ2-5; the match to TRBD2 covers 10 bases. Germline V gene lookup returns CDR1 WNHNN and CDR2 SYGVQD (reference sequence). The J segment lost 5 bases and the V segment lost 8 bases, leaving 8 bases of the junction unmatched. This CDR3 region has 14 residues.

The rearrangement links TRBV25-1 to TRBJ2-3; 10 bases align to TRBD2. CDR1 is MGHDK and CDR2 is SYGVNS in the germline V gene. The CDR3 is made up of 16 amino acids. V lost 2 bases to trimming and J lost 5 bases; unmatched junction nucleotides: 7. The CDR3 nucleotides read TGTGCCAGCAGTGAAGGGGCAGCGGGGGGGGGAGATACGCAGTATTTT. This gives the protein CASSEGAAGGGDTQYF.

CDR3 residues: CASSLWGGLAGSYEQYF. The CDR3 DNA is TGTGCCAGCAGTTTATGGGGGGGACTAGCGGGTTCCTACGAGCAGTACTTC. The rearrangement links TRBV27 to TRBJ2-7; 12 positions match TRBD2. J lost 1 base, V lost 1 base, and 5 bases had no gene match. Looked up from germline, CDR1 is MNHEY and CDR2 is SMNVEV (reference sequence). This CDR3 has 17 amino acids.

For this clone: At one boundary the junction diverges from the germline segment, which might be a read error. CDR3 sequence (DNA): TGTGCCAGCAGCGACCCACTGAGGGCCAACGGCCTGACTTTC. Translated, it gives CASSDPLRANGLTF. The V call is TRBV7-6, the J call TRBJ2-6, with D tentatively TRBD2 (5 bases). The CDR3 consists of 14 residues. Germline V CDR1 and CDR2: SGHVS, FNYEAQ. Full variable domain (remainder filled in from reference TRBV7-6 and TRBJ2-6): GAGVSQSPRYKVTKRGQDVALRCDPISGHVSLYWYRQALGQGPEFLTYFNYEAQQDKSGLPNDRFSAERPEGSISTLTIQRTEQRDSAMYRCASSDPLRANGLTFGAGSRLTVL.

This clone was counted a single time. CDR3 sequence (DNA): TGTGCTAGTGCCGTGAGCTCCTACGAGCAGTACTTC. It codes for CASAVSSYEQYF. The gene calls are TRBV12-5 and TRBJ2-7; the D is unclear. This CDR3 is 12 amino acids long. Germline CDR1 LGHNT, CDR2 FRNRAP. The germline V and J ends were trimmed by 7 bases and 0 bases, with 7 bases remaining between them. The full variable domain, rest sourced from reference TRBV12-5 and TRBJ2-7, is DARVTQTPRHKVTEMGQEVTMRCQPILGHNTVFWYRQTMMQGLELLAYFRNRAPLDDSGMPKDRFSAEMPDATLATLKIQPSEPRDSAVYFCASAVSSYEQYFGPGTRLTVT.

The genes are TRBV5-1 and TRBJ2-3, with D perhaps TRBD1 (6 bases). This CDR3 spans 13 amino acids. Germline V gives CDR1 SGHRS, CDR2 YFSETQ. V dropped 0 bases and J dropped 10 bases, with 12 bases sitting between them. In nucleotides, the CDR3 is TGCGCCAGCAGCTTGGATACAGGGAAGGCGCAGTATTTT. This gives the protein CASSLDTGKAQYF.

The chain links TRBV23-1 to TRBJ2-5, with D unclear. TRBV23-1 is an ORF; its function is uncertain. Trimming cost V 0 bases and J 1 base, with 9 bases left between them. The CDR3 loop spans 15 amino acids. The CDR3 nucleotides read TGCGCCAGCAGTCAATCGGCCTCTCTCCAAGAGACCCAGTACTTC. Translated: CASSQSASLQETQYF.

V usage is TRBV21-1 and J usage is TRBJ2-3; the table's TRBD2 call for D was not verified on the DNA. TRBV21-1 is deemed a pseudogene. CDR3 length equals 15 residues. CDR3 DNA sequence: TGTGCCATCCAGCTAGCGGGAGGGACGACAGATACGCAGTATTTT. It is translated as CAIQLAGGTTDTQYF.

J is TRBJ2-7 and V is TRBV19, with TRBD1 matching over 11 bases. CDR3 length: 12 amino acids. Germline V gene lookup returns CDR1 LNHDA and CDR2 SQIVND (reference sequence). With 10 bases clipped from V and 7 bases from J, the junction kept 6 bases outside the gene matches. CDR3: CATGDRGSEQYF. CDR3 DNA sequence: TGTGCCACCGGGGACAGGGGGAGTGAGCAGTACTTC.

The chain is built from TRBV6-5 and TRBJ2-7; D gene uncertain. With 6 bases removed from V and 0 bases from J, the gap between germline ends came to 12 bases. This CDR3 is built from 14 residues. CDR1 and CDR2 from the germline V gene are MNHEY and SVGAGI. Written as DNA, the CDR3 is TGTGCCAGCAGCTTCCGTTTCAGCTCCTACGAGCAGTACTTC. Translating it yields CASSFRFSSYEQYF.

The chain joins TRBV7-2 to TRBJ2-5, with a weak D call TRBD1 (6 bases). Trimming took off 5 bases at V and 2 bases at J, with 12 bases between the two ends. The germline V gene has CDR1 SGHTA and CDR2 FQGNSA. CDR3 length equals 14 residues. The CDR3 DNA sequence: TGTGCCAGCAGCCCCTGGACAGTACAAGAGACCCAGTACTTC. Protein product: CASSPWTVQETQYF.

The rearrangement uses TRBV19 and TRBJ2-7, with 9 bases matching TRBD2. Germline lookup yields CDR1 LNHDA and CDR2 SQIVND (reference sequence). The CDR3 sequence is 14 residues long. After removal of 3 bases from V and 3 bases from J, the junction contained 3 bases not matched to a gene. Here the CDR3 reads CASSMGAGGYEQYF. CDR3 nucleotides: TGTGCCAGTAGTATGGGAGCGGGAGGCTACGAGCAGTACTTC.

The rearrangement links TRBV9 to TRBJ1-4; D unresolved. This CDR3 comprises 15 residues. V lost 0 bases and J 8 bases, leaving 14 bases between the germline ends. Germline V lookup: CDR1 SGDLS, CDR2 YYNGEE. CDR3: CASSVGDLFGEKLFF. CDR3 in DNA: TGTGCCAGCAGCGTAGGCGACTTGTTCGGGGAAAAACTGTTTTTT.

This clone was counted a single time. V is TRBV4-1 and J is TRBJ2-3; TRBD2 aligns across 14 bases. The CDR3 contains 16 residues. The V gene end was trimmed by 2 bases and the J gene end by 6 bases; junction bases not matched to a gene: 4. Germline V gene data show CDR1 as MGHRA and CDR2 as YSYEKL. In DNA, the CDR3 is TGCGCCAGCAGCCAACTGGGACTAGCGGGGGACGATACGCAGTATTTT. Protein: CASSQLGLAGDDTQYF.

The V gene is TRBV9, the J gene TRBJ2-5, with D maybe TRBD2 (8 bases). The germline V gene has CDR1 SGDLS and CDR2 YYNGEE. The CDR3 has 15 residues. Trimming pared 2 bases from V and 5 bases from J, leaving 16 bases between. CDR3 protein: CASSVGLGGGETQYF. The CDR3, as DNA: TGTGCCAGCAGCGTGGGACTAGGGGGCGGGGAGACCCAGTACTTC.